One T cell receptor (beta chain) is described in this entry. These data belong to a study of control samples from healthy donors and cancer patients. Produced via immunoSEQ multiplex PCR; TCRdb's table is partial and in-frame only. The top ten clones hold roughly 8.7% of a sample with some 140,000 clones, about 88% of them seen once. The CDR3 is made up of 14 amino acids. Germline lookup yields CDR1 KGHSH and CDR2 LQKENI. The ends were cut back, 4 bases at V and 1 base at J, with 10 bases in the middle. The specimen was blood. J is TRBJ1-1 and V is TRBV18; D unresolved. The clonotype originates from a woman in her thirties in good health. The CDR3: CASSLYTSNTEAFF. DNA for the CDR3: TGTGCCAGCTCACTCTATACATCGAACACTGAAGCTTTCTTT.